This T cell receptor (beta chain) was retrieved from a study of blood T cell repertoires in COVID-19 (TCRdb year 2020). Context from the whole study: Samples covering the acute and convalescent phases of COVID-19 were provided by collaborators in the United States, Italy and Spain. The prospective study material was composed of cDNA or gDNA derived from T cells, B-cell-depleted T cells, or PBMCs. Subjects who had been exposed to COVID-19, were actively infected with it, or had recovered from it provided the deeply sampled blood TCRbeta repertoires that made up the dataset. The repertoires were made available in a free public database intended to serve as a resource for research on the immune response to SARS-CoV-2. The samples were drawn from two sources: the first 160 participants of the ongoing ImmuneRACE study, and about 1,300 subjects contributed by 6 global collaborators. Nearly every sample came with metadata listing a de-identified subject ID, COVID-19 status, age in years and sex. Where available, HLA class I and class II types were taken from metadata supplied by the sample provider and were not determined by assay-based typing. What the work shows at the level of the full study, not this receptor alone: Clinical and demographic metadata were provided uncurated, with the amount varying by source and participant.

TCRbeta CDR3 regions were amplified from genomic DNA by means of the immunoSEQ Assay, a bias-controlled multiplex PCR. Concerning the study's data processing: Nucleated cell counts per sample were estimated from amplification of reference gene primers within the assay. To quantify the absolute abundance of each unique TCRbeta CDR3 rearrangement, sequence reads were collapsed and filtered. For each sample, productive Simpson clonality was calculated as the square root of Simpson's diversity index across productive rearrangements. In its TCRdb copy, this immuneACCESS table keeps in-frame sequences only and misses some clones. Where compared with another copy, unresolved V genes explain less than half of these, and the others have no known cause. V and J calls and clone size are those listed in that table; D and trimming were worked out from the DNA. Within this sample are 91,000 or so clones, with more than 70% of them counted one time only. 10% to 15% of the sample belongs to the ten largest clones.

In the case of this clone: Its antigen remains unidentified. Qualities for individual bases were not recorded, and no much larger clone is one base off.

The collaborating institutions used their own protocols to collect whole blood in K2EDTA tubes. For TCRbeta analysis, collaborator samples were shipped as frozen whole blood, as isolated PBMCs, or as DNA extracted from either sample type. Sequenced: peripheral blood. The clonotype was recovered from a woman aged 60-75 years in a cohort sampled during active or convalescent COVID-19.

The CDR3 protein: CASRPAGSGVYEQYF. The base sequence is TGTGCCAGCCGCCCAGCGGGGAGCGGGGTCTACGAGCAGTACTTC. This chain is built from TRBV6-5 and TRBJ2-7, and TRBD2 matches 7 of the central bases. The germline V gene supplies CDR1 MNHEY and CDR2 SVGAGI. Clipping removes 8 bases from V and 3 bases from J, with 13 as the unmatched junction base count. The CDR3 runs 15 amino acids, cysteine and phenylalanine included. The CDR3 DNA has 45 bases and is translated from base 1.